This entry lists 16 T cell receptor beta chains sequenced from one sample in a study of blood T cell repertoires in COVID-19. Method: immunoSEQ multiplex PCR; TCRdb's copy keeps in-frame clones and lacks some. The sample holds under 150,000 clones, 75% to 90% seen once. Sequencing used PBMCs or T cells enriched from blood (not recorded which). All receptors come from a man in his thirties or forties who had recovered from COVID-19.

The chain is built from TRBV5-6 and TRBJ1-5, with D maybe TRBD1 (6 bases). The CDR3 is 14 residues long. Germline V gene sequence: CDR1 SGHDT, CDR2 YYEEEE. V lost 4 bases and J lost 3, with 11 bases in between. The CDR3 sequence: CASSRGASNQPQHF. CDR3 nucleotide sequence: TGTGCCAGCAGCCGGGGGGCTTCCAATCAGCCCCAGCATTTT.

The gene calls are TRBV10-3 and TRBJ1-1, with no clear D. The CDR3 spans 13 residues. Trimming cost V 4 bases and J 2 bases, with 8 bases left between them. CDR1 is ENHRY and CDR2 is SYGVKD in the germline V gene. CDR3 DNA sequence: TGTGCCATCAGTGCCGACTTTAACACTGAAGCTTTCTTT. This encodes CAISADFNTEAFF.

The J gene is TRBJ2-1, the V gene TRBV4-1, with 7 bases identical to TRBD2. V gave up 4 bases and J gave up 6 bases; unmatched junction bases: 12. Germline CDR1 reads MGHRA; CDR2 reads YSYEKL. This CDR3 spans 16 amino acids. The CDR3 region has the DNA TGCGCCAGCAGCCCCCTGAGCGGGGCCCCCAGCAATGAGCAGTTCTTC. Protein product: CASSPLSGAPSNEQFF.

The chain links TRBV27 to TRBJ1-2; 7 bases agree with TRBD1. Trimming cost V 6 bases and J 7 bases; bases outside gene matches: 11. Germline V CDR1 and CDR2: MNHEY, SMNVEV (reference sequence). The CDR3 sequence is 14 residues long. The DNA of the CDR3 is TGTGCCAGCAGAGCTCGGGAGGGGGCTGTTGGCTACACCTTC. Encoded protein: CASRAREGAVGYTF.

V usage is TRBV5-1 and J usage is TRBJ2-1, with 14 bases lining up with TRBD2. The CDR3 is 16 amino acids. J gave up 2 bases and V 4 bases, and 2 bases lay outside the gene matches. CDR1 and CDR2 from the germline V gene are SGHRS and YFSETQ. The CDR3 sequence: CASSLTSGGAYNEQFF. CDR3 sequence (DNA): TGCGCCAGCAGCCTGACTAGCGGGGGGGCCTACAATGAGCAGTTCTTC.

The DNA for the CDR3 is TGTGCCAGCAGTTTGCGGGGGCTCGGGTGGAACACCGGGGAGCTGTTTTTT. It encodes CASSLRGLGWNTGELFF. This sequence joins TRBV27 and TRBJ2-2, with a weak D call TRBD2 (7 bases). There are 17 residues in the CDR3. In germline, CDR1 is MNHEY, CDR2 SMNVEV (reference sequence). Between the trimmed V and J ends, which lost 3 bases and 1 base, there was a span of 15 bases.

V is TRBV19 and J is TRBJ1-5; 11 bases fit TRBD1. V was pared by 4 bases and J by 1 base, with 6 bases of the junction left unmatched. CDR3 size: 17 residues. The germline CDR1 and CDR2 sequences are LNHDA and SQIVND (reference sequence). The chain's CDR3 is CASSTGQGAMSNQPQHF. For the CDR3, the DNA is TGTGCCAGTAGTACCGGACAGGGGGCTATGAGCAATCAGCCCCAGCATTTT.

The rearrangement links TRBV29-1 to TRBJ2-1; 7 bases map to TRBD2. CDR1 SQVTM and CDR2 ANQGSEA come from the germline V gene. The CDR3 length is 13 residues. The V gene end was trimmed by 4 bases and the J gene end by 4 bases; junction bases not matched to a gene: 4. In DNA form, the CDR3 reads TGCAGCGTTGGGGCTAGCGGTTACAATGAGCAGTTCTTC. Residues: CSVGASGYNEQFF.

This clone appeared a single time. The V gene is TRBV5-6, the J gene TRBJ1-2; D is possibly TRBD1 (5 bases). CDR1 and CDR2 (germline): SGHDT, YYEEEE. This CDR3 has 13 residues. V gave up 0 bases and J gave up 8 bases, with 11 bases separating them. CDR3 in amino acids: CASSLEGEVGYTF. CDR3 DNA sequence: TGTGCCAGCAGCTTGGAAGGGGAAGTGGGCTACACCTTC.

The chain is built from TRBV5-1 and TRBJ1-4; D is unclear. The CDR3 has 15 amino acids. Germline V gene data show CDR1 as SGHRS and CDR2 as YFSETQ. V gave up 0 bases and J gave up 0 bases, with 6 bases separating them. Written as DNA, the CDR3 is TGCGCCAGCAGCTTGGACCGGGCAACTAATGAAAAACTGTTTTTT. Amino acids: CASSLDRATNEKLFF.

In this sample, this clone turned up a few times. The chain couples TRBV6-5 to TRBJ2-7; TRBD1 matches at 8 bases. V dropped 2 bases and J dropped 2; count of bases not matched to a gene: 8. Per the germline V gene, CDR1 is MNHEY and CDR2 is SVGAGI. This CDR3 has 16 amino acids. CDR3 sequence reads: CASSYRAGGDPYEQYF. The CDR3 DNA reads TGTGCCAGCAGTTACCGGGCAGGGGGCGATCCCTACGAGCAGTACTTC.

The chain couples TRBV19 to TRBJ1-5, with TRBD1 identical over 11 bases. CDR1 is LNHDA, CDR2 SQIVND, per germline (reference sequence). V lost 6 bases to trimming and J lost 2 bases; unmatched junction nucleotides: 12. There are 18 residues in the CDR3. For the CDR3, the DNA is TGTGCCAGTAGAGGTCCGGGACAGGGGGGAAAGGGCAATCAGCCCCAGCATTTT. It codes for CASRGPGQGGKGNQPQHF. The full variable domain, in which reference TRBV19 and TRBJ1-5 provide the parts outside the CDR3, is DGGITQSPKYLFRKEGQNVTLSCEQNLNHDAMYWYRQDPGQGLRLIYYSQIVNDFQKGDIAEGYSVSREKKESFPLTVTSAQKNPTAFYLCASRGPGQGGKGNQPQHFGDGTRLSIL.

CDR3 in DNA: TGTGCCAGCAGCGTAGAAACAGCCTCACACTCTGGAAACACCATATATTTT. Protein: CASSVETASHSGNTIYF. The chain combines TRBV9 with TRBJ1-3, with D hard to call. Germline V gene lookup returns CDR1 SGDLS and CDR2 YYNGEE. The CDR3 sequence is 17 residues long. V lost 0 bases and J 0 bases, leaving 13 bases between the germline ends. Together with reference TRBV9 and TRBJ1-3, the CDR3 gives the full variable domain: DSGVTQTPKHLITATGQRVTLRCSPRSGDLSVYWYQQSLDQGLQFLIQYYNGEERAKGNILERFSAQQFPDLHSELNLSSLELGDSALYFCASSVETASHSGNTIYFGEGSWLTVV.

This chain connects TRBV27 to TRBJ1-1, with D unclear. V lost 3 bases, J lost 0 bases, and 8 bases lay in between. CDR3 length: 14 residues. Germline loops: CDR1 MNHEY, CDR2 SMNVEV (reference sequence). The CDR3 nucleotides are TGTGCCAGCAGTTTGAGCGTAGTGAACACTGAAGCTTTCTTT. Its protein product is CASSLSVVNTEAFF.

CDR3 region: CASRTDTNYGYTF. In nucleotides, the CDR3 is TGTGCCAGTCGCACGGACACTAACTATGGCTACACCTTC. This chain connects TRBV7-9 to TRBJ1-2; D possibly corresponds to TRBD1 (5 bases). V shed 9 bases and J shed 0 bases, with 11 bases lying between them. Germline V gives CDR1 SEHNR, CDR2 FQNEAQ (reference sequence). The CDR3 runs to 13 residues.

V gene TRBV24-1 combines with J gene TRBJ2-1, with TRBD2 identical over 9 bases. After removal of 3 bases from V and 7 bases from J, the junction contained 6 bases not matched to a gene. Germline assignment: CDR1 KGHDR and CDR2 SFDVKD. The CDR3 runs to 15 residues. The CDR3 sequence is CATSDVSGGMNEQFF. DNA of the CDR3: TGTGCCACCAGTGATGTTAGCGGGGGAATGAATGAGCAGTTCTTC.